The rows below give T cell receptor beta chains drawn from one sample of a study of cytomegalovirus exposure and HLA in healthy donors. Sequencing was performed with immunoSEQ multiplex PCR; in TCRdb, only in-frame clones are kept and a portion is missing. The data show about 140,000 clones, approximately 79% seen once. Sequencing was carried out using PBMCs. All receptors derive from a female donor in good health and CMV-seronegative. Both conserved end residues are part of each CDR3. The D gene is left open where the match is weak.

len: 15; v_gene: TRBV4-2; d_gene: .; CDR3aa: CASSQGSSGEETQYF
len: 15; v_gene: TRBV7-2; d_gene: TRBD2; CDR3aa: CASALLLAGVREQYF
len: 14; v_gene: TRBV6-1; d_gene: .; CDR3aa: CASRPELANYGYTF
len: 18; v_gene: TRBV5-8; d_gene: .; CDR3aa: CASSLRTKGAKGANVLTF
len: 13; v_gene: TRBV5-6; d_gene: .; CDR3aa: CASSFAGADTQYF
len: 17; v_gene: TRBV25-1; d_gene: .; CDR3aa: CASSLQAGTDAYNEQFF
len: 16; v_gene: TRBV10-1; d_gene: TRBD2; CDR3aa: CASSEGVAGGYNEQFF
len: 13; v_gene: TRBV5-1; d_gene: TRBD1; CDR3aa: CASSFSTGEKLFF
len: 18; v_gene: TRBV27; d_gene: TRBD2; CDR3aa: CASSLLAGSGGLYNEQFF
len: 14; v_gene: TRBV27; d_gene: .; CDR3aa: CASSLGIRVDEQYF